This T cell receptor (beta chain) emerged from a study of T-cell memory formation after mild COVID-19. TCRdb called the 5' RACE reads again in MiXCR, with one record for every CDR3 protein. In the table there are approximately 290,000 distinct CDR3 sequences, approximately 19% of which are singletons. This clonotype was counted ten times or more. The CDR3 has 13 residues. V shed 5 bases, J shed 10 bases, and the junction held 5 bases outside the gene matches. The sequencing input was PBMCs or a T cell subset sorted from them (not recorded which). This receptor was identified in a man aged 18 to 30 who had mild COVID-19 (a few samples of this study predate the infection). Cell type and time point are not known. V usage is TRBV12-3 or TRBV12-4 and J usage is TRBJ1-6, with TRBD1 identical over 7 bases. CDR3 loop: CASSVTGESPLHF. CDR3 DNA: TGTGCCAGCAGTGTAACAGGGGAATCACCCCTCCACTTT.